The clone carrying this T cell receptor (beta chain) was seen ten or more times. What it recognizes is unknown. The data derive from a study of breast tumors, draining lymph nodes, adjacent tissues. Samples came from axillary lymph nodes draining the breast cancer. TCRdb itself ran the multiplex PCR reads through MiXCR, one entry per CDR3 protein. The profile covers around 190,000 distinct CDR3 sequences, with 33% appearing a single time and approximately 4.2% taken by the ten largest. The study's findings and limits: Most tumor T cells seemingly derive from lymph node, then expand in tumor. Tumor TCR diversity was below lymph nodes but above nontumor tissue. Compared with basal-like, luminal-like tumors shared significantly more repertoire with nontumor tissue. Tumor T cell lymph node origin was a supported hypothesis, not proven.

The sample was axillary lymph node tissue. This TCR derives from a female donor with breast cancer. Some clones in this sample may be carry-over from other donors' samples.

The CDR3 sequence: CASSLGPYGYTF. For the CDR3, the DNA is TGTGCCAGCAGCTTAGGCCCCTATGGCTACACCTTC. The chain carries TRBV11-3 and TRBJ1-2; D is uncertain. V was shortened by 1 base and J by 4 bases, with 4 bases between the two germline ends. CDR1 is SGHNT and CDR2 is YENEEA in the germline V gene. This CDR3 is built from 12 residues.